The clone carrying this T cell receptor (beta chain) was seen at least ten times. The antigen is unknown. Using quantitative 5'-RACE with molecular barcodes, the authors made TCR beta libraries. TCRdb recomputed calls from the 5' RACE reads with MiXCR, one row per CDR3 protein. The data show around 210,000 distinct CDR3 sequences, approximately 8% seen once. The data are from a study of CD8 T cells in ankylosing spondylitis. Study-wide results and limits: In ankylosing spondylitis blood, a motif of fewer than 10 highly homologous TCR beta variants appeared characteristic. Clones linked to disease were reported to show significant enrichment in matched ankylosing spondylitis synovial fluid. Both synovial fluid and blood in reactive arthritis had previously been reported to carry some motif variants.

The CDR3 loop spans 15 amino acids. After removal of 5 bases from V and 5 bases from J, the junction contained 10 bases not matched to a gene. Germline V gene lookup returns CDR1 SGHVS and CDR2 FNYEAQ. J is TRBJ2-7 and V is TRBV7-6; 9 positions agree with TRBD2. The sequence was collected from a female donor with ankylosing spondylitis or in good health (not recorded which). The source material was blood, either unsorted or a sorted T cell fraction (not recorded which). CDR3 coding DNA: TGTGCCAGCAGCCCCGCCGGACTAGCGACGGACGAGCAGTACTTC. Amino acid sequence: CASSPAGLATDEQYF.